These 12 T cell receptor beta chains came from one sample sequenced in a study of T cell responses to AZD1222 COVID-19 vaccine. Some clones are missing from TCRdb's copy, which holds only in-frame ones; the method was immunoSEQ multiplex PCR. The sample lists roughly 130,000 clones; 91% were seen once. The sequencing here drew on peripheral blood, taken 28 days after the second dose of the MenACWY control vaccine. These receptors all come from an adult who received the MenACWY meningococcal vaccine as a control.

V and J are TRBV6-5 and TRBJ2-7; 8 bases line up with TRBD1. The V gene's germline CDR1 is MNHEY and CDR2 SVGAGI. Trimming cost V 0 bases and J 6 bases; bases outside gene matches: 10. The CDR3 has 16 residues. For the CDR3, the DNA is TGTGCCAGCAGTTACTCTGGACAGGGTGTTGGGGGCGAGCAGTACTTC. As protein: CASSYSGQGVGGEQYF.

The chain employs TRBV7-2 and TRBJ1-3; the D is unclear. Germline values: CDR1 SGHTA, CDR2 FQGNSA. Trimming removed 5 bases at V and 15 bases at J, with 20 bases between. The CDR3 covers 13 residues. The DNA of the CDR3 is TGTGCCAGCAGCGCCTATAGAGGTCAGGTGGGATATTTT. This gives the protein CASSAYRGQVGYF.

The sample holds one count of this clone. The chain has TRBV6-4 and TRBJ2-1; 7 nucleotides line up with TRBD2. V was pared by 6 bases and J by 12 bases, with 14 bases of the junction left unmatched. This CDR3 is 14 amino acids long. Germline V gives CDR1 MRHNA, CDR2 SNTAGT. The CDR3 sequence: CASSNTGREGVQFF. CDR3 bases: TGTGCCAGCAGCAACACGGGGAGGGAGGGAGTGCAGTTCTTC.

The chain couples TRBV7-2 to TRBJ2-3; D remains ambiguous. The germline gives CDR1 SGHTA, CDR2 FQGNSA. The CDR3 runs to 13 residues. V was pared by 4 bases and J by 5 bases, with 10 bases between. The CDR3 region is CASSSPTQDTQYF. Written as DNA, the CDR3 is TGTGCCAGCAGCTCGCCTACGCAAGATACGCAGTATTTT.

This clone came up once. V and J are TRBV28 and TRBJ1-4; 10 nucleotides match TRBD1. The germline CDR1 and CDR2 sequences are MDHEN and SYDVKM. With 6 bases clipped from V and 4 bases from J, the junction kept 8 bases outside the gene matches. The CDR3 contains 16 residues. DNA for the CDR3: TGTGCCAGCAGCCACCCCGGGACAGGGGATAATGAAAAACTGTTTTTT. Amino acid sequence: CASSHPGTGDNEKLFF. Based on the CDR3 plus reference TRBV28 and TRBJ1-4, the full variable domain is DVKVTQSSRYLVKRTGEKVFLECVQDMDHENMFWYRQDPGLGLRLIYFSYDVKMKEKGDIPEGYSVSREKKERFSLILESASTNQTSMYLCASSHPGTGDNEKLFFGSGTQLSVL.

The chain joins TRBV7-8 to TRBJ1-1; D is ambiguous. Deletions cut 5 bases from V and 3 bases from J, with 10 bases between. CDR3 length: 13 amino acids. Germline V gene sequence: CDR1 SGHVS, CDR2 FQNEAQ. The CDR3 reads CASSADWDTEAFF. The CDR3 DNA reads TGTGCCAGCAGCGCAGACTGGGACACTGAAGCTTTCTTT.

This clone was counted once. The V and J genes are TRBV27 and TRBJ2-2; D remains ambiguous. V was trimmed by 6 bases and J by 0 bases, leaving 5 bases between them. Germline lookup yields CDR1 MNHEY and CDR2 SMNVEV (reference sequence). The CDR3 runs to 13 residues. Here the CDR3 reads CASSSSNTGELFF. The CDR3 DNA follows: TGTGCCAGCAGCAGTTCGAACACCGGGGAGCTGTTTTTT.

J is TRBJ2-3 and V is TRBV9; D ambiguous. Trimming removed 0 bases at V and 0 bases at J, with 2 bases between. Germline assignment: CDR1 SGDLS and CDR2 YYNGEE. The CDR3 contains 13 residues. The CDR3 protein is CASSVASTDTQYF. The CDR3, as DNA: TGTGCCAGCAGCGTAGCAAGCACAGATACGCAGTATTTT.

This chain uses TRBV24-1 with TRBJ2-2, with 7 bases that match TRBD1. V was clipped by 3 bases and J by 5 bases; unmatched bases: 5. Germline lookup yields CDR1 KGHDR and CDR2 SFDVKD. The CDR3 extends over 15 amino acids. The CDR3 protein is CATSDPGTETGELFF. CDR3 nucleotide sequence: TGTGCCACCAGTGATCCCGGGACAGAGACCGGGGAGCTGTTTTTT.

This chain uses TRBV2 with TRBJ2-2; 7 bases match TRBD2. The CDR3 covers 15 residues. Germline V gene data show CDR1 as SNHLY and CDR2 as FYNNEI. Germline trimming cut 9 bases from V and 0 bases from J; bases unmatched to any gene: 7. CDR3 in amino acids: CASQFGRPNTGELFF. The CDR3 bases are TGTGCCAGTCAGTTCGGGAGGCCGAACACCGGGGAGCTGTTTTTT.

The rearrangement uses TRBV6-5 and TRBJ1-4; D is undetermined. V was cut by 5 bases and J by 5 bases, with 12 bases left in between. The V gene's germline CDR1 is MNHEY and CDR2 SVGAGI. The CDR3 is 14 residues long. The CDR3 coding sequence is TGTGCCAGCAGTAAGCCGGTGGTGAATGAAAAACTGTTTTTT. Amino acids: CASSKPVVNEKLFF.

V gene TRBV28 combines with J gene TRBJ2-7; 9 bases are shared with TRBD1. V lost 6 bases to trimming and J lost 6 bases; unmatched junction nucleotides: 9. Per germline, CDR1 MDHEN and CDR2 SYDVKM. The CDR3 has 14 amino acids. CDR3 sequence: CASSPGTGTVEQYF. CDR3 sequence (DNA): TGTGCCAGCAGCCCCGGGACAGGGACGGTCGAGCAGTACTTC. The full variable domain, rest sourced from reference TRBV28 and TRBJ2-7, is DVKVTQSSRYLVKRTGEKVFLECVQDMDHENMFWYRQDPGLGLRLIYFSYDVKMKEKGDIPEGYSVSREKKERFSLILESASTNQTSMYLCASSPGTGTVEQYFGPGTRLTVT.